The present T cell receptor (beta chain) was sequenced within a study of Ad26.COV2.S vaccination and SARS-CoV-2 variants. Across the whole study: Ad26.COV2.S, an intramuscular injection, was given once or twice 56 days apart.

Sample treatment: some 20 received Ad26.COV2.S at low or high dose, single or two shots; 5 received placebo; per-sample allocation not given. Specimen acquisition occurred on day 63 following the initial vaccine or placebo injection. Some clones are missing from TCRdb's copy, which holds only in-frame ones; the method was immunoSEQ multiplex PCR. This sample has roughly 500,000 clones, with approximately 89% found just once. The clonotype comes from a person aged 18-65 years who received the Ad26.COV2.S COVID-19 vaccine or a placebo. The sample was peripheral blood, taken in a trial of Ad26.COV2.S vaccine versus placebo.

CDR3 DNA: TGTGCCAGTAGTATTACGGGCAGGTCTGAATCAGCTTTCTTT. Protein: CASSITGRSESAFF. The gene calls are TRBV19 and TRBJ1-1; D ambiguous. This CDR3 region has 14 residues. V gave up 3 bases and J gave up 10 bases, with 18 bases separating them. CDR1 is LNHDA and CDR2 is SQIVND in the germline V gene (reference sequence).